This entry is about one T cell receptor beta chain. The data stem from a study of patients and donors after allogeneic stem cell transplantation. Germline V CDR1 and CDR2: MDHEN, SYDVKM. V lost 5 bases and J lost 0, with 8 bases in between. The CDR3 has 13 amino acids. TCRdb reprocessed the RT-PCR reads via MiXCR and lists one record per CDR3 protein. Found here are about 100,000 distinct CDR3 sequences, over 30% of them singletons; the top ten hold around 30%. The sequenced material came from blood, either unsorted or a sorted T cell fraction (not recorded which). The chain couples TRBV28 to TRBJ2-7, with D unresolved. The TCR was taken from a human donor who was either an allogeneic HSCT recipient or a stem cell or donor lymphocyte infusion donor (not recorded which). It is not recorded whose cells these are; they may come from a transplant donor. The CDR3, as DNA: TGTGCCAGCAGTCAGGAGTTCTCCTACGAGCAGTACTTC. Translation: CASSQEFSYEQYF.